A single sample is the source of the 3 T cell receptor beta chains below, sequenced in a study of regulatory dendritic cells for organ transplantation. Repertoires were generated with immunoSEQ multiplex PCR, while TCRdb's copy carries only in-frame clones and drops some. The profile shows 30,000 to 40,000 clones, roughly 89% of them singletons. Material: naive CD4+ T cells from blood. The subset is: CD45RA+ naive T cells. Receptors originate from a human donor in good health.

The rearrangement joins TRBV11-2 to TRBJ2-2; D is unresolved. The CDR3 spans 13 residues. Trimming cost V 4 bases and J 4 bases, with 7 bases left between them. From germline, CDR1 is SGHAT and CDR2 FQNNGV. This chain's CDR3 is CASSSDLTGELFF. The CDR3 nucleotides read TGTGCCAGCAGCTCTGACCTCACCGGGGAGCTGTTTTTT. The whole variable domain, filled in from reference TRBV11-2 and TRBJ2-2, reads EAGVAQSPRYKIIEKRQSVAFWCNPISGHATLYWYQQILGQGPKLLIQFQNNGVVDDSQLPKDRFSAERLKGVDSTLKIQPAKLEDSAVYLCASSSDLTGELFFGEGSRLTVL.

This clone was detected only once. V and J are TRBV7-9 and TRBJ1-1; no clear D gene. The CDR3 runs 14 residues. V shed 5 bases and J shed 1 base, with 11 bases lying between them. Germline CDR1 reads SEHNR; CDR2 reads FQNEAQ (reference sequence). The CDR3 sequence is CASSITDPNTEAFF. CDR3 sequence (DNA): TGTGCCAGCAGCATAACAGACCCGAACACTGAAGCTTTCTTT.

The chain carries TRBV4-2 and TRBJ1-5, with D possibly TRBD1 on 5 matching bases. CDR1 and CDR2 from the germline V gene are LGHNA and YNFKEQ. Trimming shortened V by 0 bases and J by 6 bases, and 15 bases separated the two germline ends. The CDR3 runs to 16 residues. CDR3 DNA sequence: TGTGCCAGCAGCCAAGAACGGATTGGGGGATTTCAGCCCCAGCATTTT. Its translation is CASSQERIGGFQPQHF.